Below, 17 T cell receptor beta chains from the same sample are listed, as sequenced in a study of blood T cell repertoires in COVID-19. The table came from immunoSEQ multiplex PCR; TCRdb's copy has only in-frame clones and leaves some out. The sample records around 140,000 clones, about 89% being singletons. The sequenced sample consisted of peripheral blood. The receptors were sampled from a woman aged 70-85 years with COVID-19, enrolled during active disease.

The V and J genes are TRBV6-5 and TRBJ1-2, with D possibly matching TRBD1 (6 bases). This CDR3 is built from 12 residues. Germline V gene sequence: CDR1 MNHEY, CDR2 SVGAGI. Trimming took 3 bases from V and 6 from J, leaving 8 bases between them. The CDR3 nucleotides are TGTGCCAGCAGTTATCAGGGGAATGGCTACACCTTC. Its protein product is CASSYQGNGYTF.

The V call is TRBV5-1, the J call TRBJ2-3; TRBD2 aligns across 14 bases. This CDR3 comprises 16 residues. CDR1 and CDR2 from the germline V gene are SGHRS and YFSETQ. With V trimmed by 3 bases and J by 6 bases, 6 bases remained unmatched. CDR3 loop: CASSSGLAGAFDTQYF. DNA for the CDR3: TGCGCCAGCAGCTCGGGACTAGCGGGGGCGTTTGATACGCAGTATTTT.

The CDR3 region has the DNA TGTGCCAGCGTCCAATCCGGGACAGGGATACATAACTGGGGCTACACCTTC. Translating it yields CASVQSGTGIHNWGYTF. The V call is TRBV28, the J call TRBJ1-2; 9 bases are shared with TRBD1. V lost 8 bases, J lost 8 bases, and 21 bases stayed unmatched. Germline lookup yields CDR1 MDHEN and CDR2 SYDVKM. CDR3 length: 17 residues.

This clone occurred once. V and J are TRBV5-1 and TRBJ2-7; 9 bases agree with TRBD1. CDR3 length: 16 amino acids. The germline V gene has CDR1 SGHRS and CDR2 YFSETQ. V was clipped by 4 bases and J by 3 bases; unmatched bases: 11. CDR3 coding DNA: TGCGCCAGCAGCACCAGCCAGACAGGGGGATACTACGAGCAGTACTTC. Protein product: CASSTSQTGGYYEQYF.

The chain couples TRBV28 to TRBJ1-2; TRBD1 might be the D (6 bases). V lost 5 bases, J lost 2 bases, and 12 bases lay in between. This CDR3 is built from 14 residues. CDR1 is MDHEN, CDR2 SYDVKM, per germline. DNA of the CDR3: TGTGCCAGCAGTCTGAGGACAGCAAACTATGGCTACACCTTC. This gives the protein CASSLRTANYGYTF.

The V and J genes are TRBV6-1 and TRBJ2-1; tentatively, D is TRBD2 (5 bases). Germline CDR1 and CDR2: MNHNS and SASEGT. The CDR3 is 13 residues long. V was trimmed by 2 bases and J by 5 bases, leaving 7 bases between them. The CDR3 region is CASSESGNNEQFF. In DNA, the CDR3 is TGTGCCAGCAGTGAATCGGGAAACAATGAGCAGTTCTTC.

The rearrangement joins TRBV5-5 to TRBJ2-1; D is possibly TRBD2 (6 bases). Germline V CDR1 and CDR2: SGHKS, YYEKEE (reference sequence). V lost 0 bases and J 10 bases, leaving 14 bases between the germline ends. CDR3 length: 14 amino acids. The CDR3 spells CASSLAPSGGEQFF. The CDR3 DNA reads TGTGCCAGCAGCTTGGCACCGTCTGGGGGGGAGCAGTTCTTC.

The chain has TRBV6-6 and TRBJ2-7; 9 nucleotides match TRBD2. In germline, CDR1 is MNHNY, CDR2 SVGAGI (reference sequence). This CDR3 is 16 amino acids long. V lost 5 bases and J lost 5; bases outside the gene matches: 13. The CDR3 region has the DNA TGTGCCAGCAGTCGACTAGCGGCACAGGACCTAGACGAGCAGTACTTC. Translated, it gives CASSRLAAQDLDEQYF.

This clone appeared a single time. The J gene is TRBJ1-1, the V gene TRBV29-1; no firm D call. Germline assignment: CDR1 SQVTM and CDR2 ANQGSEA. The CDR3 is 11 residues long. Trimming left V 7 bases short and J 3 bases short, with 9 bases between. The CDR3 loop reads CSGTLDTEAFF. The CDR3 DNA sequence: TGCAGCGGGACTTTAGACACTGAAGCTTTCTTT.

The chain recombines TRBV30 with TRBJ2-7, with D possibly matching TRBD1 (5 bases). Germline lookup yields CDR1 GTSNPN and CDR2 SVGIG (reference sequence). V lost 0 bases and J lost 0, with 15 bases in between. The CDR3 length is 16 residues. The CDR3 loop is CAWSVGAIRVSYEQYF. The CDR3 DNA reads as TGTGCCTGGAGTGTTGGGGCGATAAGGGTCTCCTACGAGCAGTACTTC.

The rearrangement links TRBV5-1 to TRBJ1-2; TRBD1 matches at 10 bases. The CDR3 runs 15 residues. V was clipped by 4 bases and J by 7 bases; unmatched bases: 10. Germline CDR1 SGHRS, CDR2 YFSETQ. The CDR3 nucleotides read TGCGCCAGCAGCGATCCGGGACAGGGGATCCGTGGCTACACCTTC. Translating it yields CASSDPGQGIRGYTF.

V is TRBV5-1 and J is TRBJ1-3, with a weak D call TRBD1 (6 bases). Germline V lookup: CDR1 SGHRS, CDR2 YFSETQ. The CDR3 spans 16 residues. V lost 2 bases to trimming and J lost 0 bases, with 12 bases between them. The CDR3 DNA reads as TGCGCCAGCAGCTTCGGGACACTAGACTCTGGAAACACCATATATTTT. This translates into CASSFGTLDSGNTIYF.

V is TRBV14 and J is TRBJ2-5; 10 bases map to TRBD2. This CDR3 is 16 amino acids long. With 5 bases clipped from V and 5 bases from J, the junction kept 11 bases outside the gene matches. CDR1 and CDR2 (germline): SGHDN, FVKESK. CDR3 nucleotides: TGTGCCAGCAGCACCGGCCAGCGGGGGGGCGGTGAGACCCAGTACTTC. Amino acids: CASSTGQRGGGETQYF.

The chain combines TRBV18 with TRBJ2-1; no clear D gene. CDR3 length: 12 amino acids. Trimming took 3 bases from V and 12 from J, leaving 12 bases between them. Per the germline V gene, CDR1 is KGHSH and CDR2 is LQKENI. CDR3 nucleotides: TGTGCCAGCTCACCGAGGATAGACGTGCAGTTCTTC. Translated, it gives CASSPRIDVQFF. Full variable domain (rest looked up from reference TRBV18 and TRBJ2-1): NAGVMQNPRHLVRRRGQEARLRCSPMKGHSHVYWYRQLPEEGLKFMVYLQKENIIDESGMPKERFSAEFPKEGPSILRIQQVVRGDSAAYFCASSPRIDVQFFGPGTRLTVL.

The rearrangement joins TRBV10-1 to TRBJ1-1, with 8 bases aligning to TRBD1. The CDR3 is 20 amino acids. V gave up 10 bases and J gave up 10 bases; unmatched junction bases: 35. Per the germline V gene, CDR1 is WNHNN and CDR2 is SYGVQD (reference sequence). The CDR3 sequence: CANRCQQRLNTGTGHLRAFF. CDR3 nucleotide sequence: TGCGCCAACCGGTGCCAGCAGAGACTCAATACCGGGACAGGACACCTAAGAGCTTTCTTT.

The chain uses TRBV27 and TRBJ1-1; D is uncertain. The CDR3 totals 16 residues. CDR1 and CDR2 from the germline V gene are MNHEY and SMNVEV (reference sequence). V lost 5 bases and J 0 bases, leaving 16 bases between the germline ends. CDR3 nucleotides: TGTGCCAGCAGTCGAACACAGTCGGGGATGAACACTGAAGCTTTCTTT. Translation gives CASSRTQSGMNTEAFF.

As concerns this clone: Other DNA sequences of this sample code for an identical CDR3. The chain recombines TRBV5-1 with TRBJ2-5; D remains unclear. Trimming removed 0 bases at V and 2 bases at J, with 14 bases between. Looked up from germline, CDR1 is SGHRS and CDR2 is YFSETQ. The CDR3 has 16 residues. The CDR3 is CASSLVGTDIQETQYF. The CDR3 nucleotides are TGCGCCAGCAGCTTGGTAGGCACAGATATTCAAGAGACCCAGTACTTC.